These 23 T cell receptor beta chains came from one sample sequenced in a study of blood T cell repertoires in COVID-19. Data came from immunoSEQ multiplex PCR; TCRdb stores just in-frame clones and leaves some out. This table has hundreds of thousands of clones, roughly 86% appearing once. The sequenced sample consisted of PBMCs or T cells enriched from blood (not recorded which). The origin of the receptors is a woman in her forties or fifties who had recovered from COVID-19.

The rearrangement uses TRBV19 and TRBJ2-1, with 7 nucleotides matching TRBD1. Trimming cost V 10 bases and J 4 bases; bases outside gene matches: 7. The CDR3 length is 13 residues. Germline V gene lookup returns CDR1 LNHDA and CDR2 SQIVND (reference sequence). In DNA, the CDR3 is TGTGCCACCTCCGGGACAGAGTACAATGAGCAGTTCTTC. This gives the protein CATSGTEYNEQFF.

The chain is built from TRBV5-5 and TRBJ2-5; perhaps TRBD1 as D (6 bases). Looked up from germline, CDR1 is SGHKS and CDR2 is YYEKEE (reference sequence). Deletions cut 4 bases from V and 5 bases from J, with 9 bases between. The CDR3 loop spans 12 amino acids. CDR3 nucleotides: TGTGCCAGCAGCCGCCAGGGGGAGACCCAGTACTTC. This translates into CASSRQGETQYF.

This clone has just a few counts. The sample has other DNA sequences that encode this CDR3 too. The chain couples TRBV5-1 to TRBJ1-1, with TRBD1 identical over 8 bases. This CDR3 has 15 residues. The germline gives CDR1 SGHRS, CDR2 YFSETQ. With 0 bases clipped from V and 2 bases from J, the junction kept 3 bases outside the gene matches. The CDR3: CASSLAGQGNTEAFF. Written as DNA, the CDR3 is TGCGCCAGCAGCTTGGCCGGACAGGGTAACACTGAAGCTTTCTTT.

The chain joins TRBV28 to TRBJ2-3; possibly TRBD2 for D (5 bases). CDR3 length: 16 amino acids. Trimming removed 3 bases from V and 6 bases from J, with 19 bases in between. In germline, CDR1 is MDHEN, CDR2 SYDVKM. The DNA for the CDR3 is TGTGCCAGCAGTTTCGCAGGAGGAGGCCCCCCGGATACGCAGTATTTT. This codes for CASSFAGGGPPDTQYF.

This clone was found once. The CDR3 loop reads CAISGSGSVYEQYF. The CDR3 nucleotides are TGTGCCATCAGTGGCAGCGGGAGTGTTTACGAGCAGTACTTC. The V call is TRBV10-3, the J call TRBJ2-7; the match to TRBD2 covers 8 bases. The CDR3 has 14 amino acids. The germline V gene encodes CDR1 ENHRY and CDR2 SYGVKD. After removal of 4 bases from V and 4 bases from J, the junction contained 6 bases not matched to a gene.

J is TRBJ1-2 and V is TRBV9; tentatively, D is TRBD1 (5 bases). Germline CDR1 SGDLS, CDR2 YYNGEE. Trimming stripped 0 bases from V and 7 bases from J, with 13 bases between. CDR3 size: 14 residues. CDR3 sequence: CASSVVGQGLGYTF. CDR3 nucleotide sequence: TGTGCCAGCAGCGTAGTTGGTCAGGGCCTTGGCTACACCTTC. The whole variable domain, filled in from reference TRBV9 and TRBJ1-2, reads DSGVTQTPKHLITATGQRVTLRCSPRSGDLSVYWYQQSLDQGLQFLIQYYNGEERAKGNILERFSAQQFPDLHSELNLSSLELGDSALYFCASSVVGQGLGYTFGSGTRLTVV.

The gene calls are TRBV11-2 and TRBJ1-1; TRBD1 is a possible D gene (5 bases). This CDR3 contains 15 residues. V lost 5 bases, J lost 3 bases, and 16 bases lay in between. CDR1 is SGHAT, CDR2 FQNNGV, per germline. The CDR3 sequence: CASSTKQDSYTEAFF. The CDR3 DNA sequence: TGTGCCAGCAGCACCAAACAGGATTCATACACTGAAGCTTTCTTT. The variable domain in full, with the rest retrieved from reference TRBV11-2 and TRBJ1-1, is EAGVAQSPRYKIIEKRQSVAFWCNPISGHATLYWYQQILGQGPKLLIQFQNNGVVDDSQLPKDRFSAERLKGVDSTLKIQPAKLEDSAVYLCASSTKQDSYTEAFFGQGTRLTVV.

The rearrangement joins TRBV5-1 to TRBJ1-2; D perhaps matches TRBD1 (6 bases). The CDR3 is 15 amino acids. V was pared by 0 bases and J by 4 bases, with 13 bases between. Germline CDR1 is SGHRS and CDR2 is YFSETQ. The CDR3 nucleotides read TGCGCCAGCAGCTTGGCGGGAGGGGGACCCTATGGCTACACCTTC. It translates to CASSLAGGGPYGYTF.

This sequence joins TRBV15 and TRBJ1-2; D is possibly TRBD1 (5 bases). V gave up 1 base and J gave up 4 bases, with 16 bases separating them. The CDR3 loop spans 16 amino acids. CDR1 is LNHNV and CDR2 is YYDKDF in the germline V gene (reference sequence). The CDR3 loop reads CATSRGGQGVGYGYTF. CDR3 coding DNA: TGTGCCACCAGCAGAGGTGGCCAGGGTGTCGGCTATGGCTACACCTTC. Drawing the rest from reference TRBV15 and TRBJ1-2, the complete variable domain is DAMVIQNPRYQVTQFGKPVTLSCSQTLNHNVMYWYQQKSSQAPKLLFHYYDKDFNNEADTPDNFQSRRPNTSFCFLDIRSPGLGDTAMYLCATSRGGQGVGYGYTFGSGTRLTVV.

This chain links TRBV2 with TRBJ2-3; no firm D call. The CDR3 covers 14 residues. CDR1 and CDR2 (germline): SNHLY, FYNNEI. V was pared by 2 bases and J by 5 bases, with 11 bases between. The CDR3 nucleotides are TGTGCCAGCAGTGAATCTCGGTCGATAGATACGCAGTATTTT. Residues: CASSESRSIDTQYF.

The rearrangement uses TRBV28 and TRBJ1-6, with 7 bases identical to TRBD1. Germline lookup yields CDR1 MDHEN and CDR2 SYDVKM. The CDR3 has 15 residues. Trimming cost V 3 bases and J 2 bases; bases outside gene matches: 1. The CDR3 DNA reads TGTGCCAGCAGTTTGACAGGGACCTATAATTCACCCCTCCACTTT. This codes for CASSLTGTYNSPLHF.

V usage is TRBV5-1 and J usage is TRBJ2-2, with 11 bases lining up with TRBD2. The CDR3 is made up of 16 amino acids. Germline CDR1 reads SGHRS; CDR2 reads YFSETQ. Trimming cost V 0 bases and J 5 bases; bases outside gene matches: 3. The CDR3 region has the DNA TGCGCCAGCAGCTTGGCGGCTAGCGGGAGGACCGGGGAGCTGTTTTTT. This gives the protein CASSLAASGRTGELFF.

J is TRBJ2-7 and V is TRBV6-2 or TRBV6-3, with 8 bases lining up with TRBD1. CDR1 is MNHEY, CDR2 SVGEGT, per germline. The CDR3 has 14 amino acids. V was clipped by 2 bases and J by 2 bases; unmatched bases: 2. CDR3 in DNA: TGTGCCAGCAGTTACCGACAGGGGCCCTACGAGCAGTACTTC. It specifies CASSYRQGPYEQYF.

V gene TRBV7-9 combines with J gene TRBJ2-7; 12 bases agree with TRBD2. Germline V gene lookup returns CDR1 SEHNR and CDR2 FQNEAQ (reference sequence). This CDR3 region has 17 residues. J was trimmed by 6 bases and V by 5 bases; bases with no gene match: 14. The chain's CDR3 is CASSRRGGLAGRGEQYF. The CDR3 nucleotides are TGTGCCAGCAGCCGACGAGGAGGACTAGCGGGAAGAGGCGAGCAGTACTTC. Combining the CDR3 with reference TRBV7-9 and TRBJ2-7 gives the whole variable domain DTGVSQNPRHKITKRGQNVTFRCDPISEHNRLYWYRQTLGQGPEFLTYFQNEAQLEKSRLLSDRFSAERPKGSFSTLEIQRTEQGDSAMYLCASSRRGGLAGRGEQYFGPGTRLTVT.

The table lists this clone with a count of one. V gene TRBV10-3 combines with J gene TRBJ2-7; TRBD1 might be the D (5 bases). This CDR3 is built from 14 residues. In germline, CDR1 is ENHRY, CDR2 SYGVKD. V lost 10 bases and J lost 3, with 19 bases in between. The CDR3 loop is CANATPREFYEQYF. In nucleotides, the CDR3 is TGTGCCAACGCCACACCCAGGGAATTCTACGAGCAGTACTTC.

A few counts support this clone. The chain couples TRBV2 to TRBJ2-7, with 9 bases fitting TRBD1. The CDR3 is 14 amino acids. The ends lost 8 bases at V and 4 bases at J; junction bases unmatched: 9. CDR1 SNHLY and CDR2 FYNNEI come from the germline V gene. In nucleotides, the CDR3 is TGTGCCAGCTGCCGGGGGACAGGGATATACGAGCAGTACTTC. It specifies CASCRGTGIYEQYF.

The J gene is TRBJ2-1, the V gene TRBV28; TRBD1 matches at 8 bases. The CDR3 sequence is 16 residues long. V gave up 5 bases and J gave up 4 bases; unmatched junction bases: 10. CDR1 MDHEN and CDR2 SYDVKM come from the germline V gene. CDR3 protein: CASSDKRQGWYNEQFF. The CDR3 bases are TGTGCCAGCAGTGACAAACGACAGGGGTGGTACAATGAGCAGTTCTTC. Complete variable domain (other parts from reference TRBV28 and TRBJ2-1): DVKVTQSSRYLVKRTGEKVFLECVQDMDHENMFWYRQDPGLGLRLIYFSYDVKMKEKGDIPEGYSVSREKKERFSLILESASTNQTSMYLCASSDKRQGWYNEQFFGPGTRLTVL.

The chain employs TRBV6-5 and TRBJ1-2; the match to TRBD1 covers 10 bases. V gave up 1 base and J gave up 4 bases; unmatched junction bases: 3. The CDR3 is 15 amino acids. Germline assignment: CDR1 MNHEY and CDR2 SVGAGI. The CDR3 DNA reads as TGTGCCAGCAGTTACTGGGACAGGGGACGCTATGGCTACACCTTC. It specifies CASSYWDRGRYGYTF.

This clone has just one count. CDR3 residues: CASSYSAFQPQHF. DNA of the CDR3: TGTGCCAGCAGTTACTCGGCCTTTCAGCCCCAGCATTTT. The J gene is TRBJ1-5, the V gene TRBV6-2 or TRBV6-3; unclear D gene. Germline values: CDR1 MNHEY, CDR2 SVGEGT. This CDR3 contains 13 residues. V gave up 0 bases and J gave up 6 bases, with 6 bases separating them.

The chain joins TRBV7-9 to TRBJ2-5; 9 bases agree with TRBD1. Germline lookup yields CDR1 SEHNR and CDR2 FQNEAQ (reference sequence). The CDR3 has 14 amino acids. The V and J ends lost 5 bases and 4 bases, in that order; junction bases with no gene match: 5. The CDR3, as DNA: TGTGCCAGCAGCCCACTACAGGGGGCAGAGACCCAGTACTTC. Residues: CASSPLQGAETQYF.

In this sample, this clone turned up a few times. V is TRBV9 and J is TRBJ2-1; the match to TRBD2 covers 11 bases. This CDR3 spans 16 amino acids. Germline V gene lookup returns CDR1 SGDLS and CDR2 YYNGEE. V shed 4 bases and J 4 bases; nucleotides not matched to a gene: 7. This chain's CDR3 is CASSLNSGREYNEQFF. The DNA of the CDR3 is TGTGCCAGCAGCTTAAATAGCGGGAGGGAATACAATGAGCAGTTCTTC.

The chain couples TRBV4-1 to TRBJ2-7; D might be TRBD2 (5 bases). Germline CDR1 is MGHRA and CDR2 is YSYEKL. This CDR3 spans 14 amino acids. The V and J ends lost 1 base and 7 bases respectively, with 14 bases between them. The CDR3 sequence is CASSQGRLRGEQYF. The CDR3 DNA sequence: TGCGCCAGCAGCCAAGGAAGACTCCGGGGAGAGCAGTACTTC.

The chain carries TRBV3-1 (or the pseudogene TRBV3-2) and TRBJ2-3; perhaps TRBD1 as D (6 bases). This CDR3 region has 15 residues. From germline, CDR1 is LGHDT and CDR2 YNNKEL (reference sequence). V was shortened by 3 bases and J by 2 bases, with 12 bases between the two germline ends. The CDR3 reads CASSQQTGSTDTQYF. The CDR3 bases are TGTGCCAGCAGCCAGCAGACAGGATCCACAGATACGCAGTATTTT.